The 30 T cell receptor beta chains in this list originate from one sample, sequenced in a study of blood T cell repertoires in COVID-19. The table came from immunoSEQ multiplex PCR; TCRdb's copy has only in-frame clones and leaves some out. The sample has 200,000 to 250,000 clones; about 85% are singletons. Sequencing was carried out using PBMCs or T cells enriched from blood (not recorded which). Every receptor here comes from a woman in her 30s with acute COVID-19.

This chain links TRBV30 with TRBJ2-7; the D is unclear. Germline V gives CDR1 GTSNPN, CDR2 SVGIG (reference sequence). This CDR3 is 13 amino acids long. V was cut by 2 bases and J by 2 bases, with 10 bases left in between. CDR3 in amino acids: CAWSYTVPYEQYF. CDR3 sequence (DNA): TGTGCCTGGAGTTACACAGTTCCCTACGAGCAGTACTTC.

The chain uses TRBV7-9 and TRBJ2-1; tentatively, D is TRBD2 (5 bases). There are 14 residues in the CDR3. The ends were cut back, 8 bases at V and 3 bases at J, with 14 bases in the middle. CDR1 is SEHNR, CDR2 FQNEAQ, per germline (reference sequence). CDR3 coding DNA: TGTGCCAGCGTACTCATCGGGGTCTACAATGAGCAGTTCTTC. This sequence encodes CASVLIGVYNEQFF.

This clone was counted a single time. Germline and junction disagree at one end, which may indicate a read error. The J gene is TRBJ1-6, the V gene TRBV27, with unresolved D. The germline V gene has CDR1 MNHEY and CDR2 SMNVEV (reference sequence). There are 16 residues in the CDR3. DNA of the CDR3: TGTGTCAGCAGTTTGGGAGGGAGTTTCTATAATTCACCCCTCCACTTT. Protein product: CVSSLGGSFYNSPLHF.

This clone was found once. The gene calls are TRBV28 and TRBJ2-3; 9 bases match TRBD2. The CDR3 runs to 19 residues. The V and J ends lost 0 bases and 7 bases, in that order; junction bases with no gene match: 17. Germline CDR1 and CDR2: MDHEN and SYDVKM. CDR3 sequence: CASSLWTSGGGRGLNTQYF. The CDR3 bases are TGTGCCAGCAGTTTATGGACATCCGGGGGCGGGAGGGGGCTGAATACGCAGTATTTT.

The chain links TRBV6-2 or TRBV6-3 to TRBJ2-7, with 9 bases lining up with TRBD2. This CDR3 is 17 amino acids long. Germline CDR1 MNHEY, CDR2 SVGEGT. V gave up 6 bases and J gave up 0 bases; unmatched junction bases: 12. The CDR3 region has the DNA TGTGCCAGCAGCGATAACGTACATAGCGGGAGCTCCTACGAGCAGTACTTC. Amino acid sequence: CASSDNVHSGSSYEQYF.

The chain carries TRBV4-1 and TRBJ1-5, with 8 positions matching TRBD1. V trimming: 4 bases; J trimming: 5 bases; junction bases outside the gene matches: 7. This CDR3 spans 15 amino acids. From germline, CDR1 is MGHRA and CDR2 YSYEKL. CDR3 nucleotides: TGCGCCAGCAGCCTCGGACAGGGACTGGATCAGCCCCAGCATTTT. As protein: CASSLGQGLDQPQHF.

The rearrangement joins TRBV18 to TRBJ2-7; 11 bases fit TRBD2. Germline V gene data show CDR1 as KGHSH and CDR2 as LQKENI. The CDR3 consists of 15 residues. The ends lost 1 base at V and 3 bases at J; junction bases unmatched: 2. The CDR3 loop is CASSPRLAGGYEQYF. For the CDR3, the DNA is TGTGCCAGCTCACCACGGCTAGCGGGAGGCTACGAGCAGTACTTC.

Here the CDR3 DNA reads TGCGCCAGCAGTGAACTGGGGCAGGGGCCCCAGCATTTT. As protein: CASSELGQGPQHF. The chain is built from TRBV10-2 and TRBJ1-5, with D possibly being TRBD1 (5 bases). With 3 bases removed from V and 9 bases from J, the gap between germline ends came to 12 bases. From germline, CDR1 is WSHSY and CDR2 SAAADI. The length of the CDR3 is 13 residues.

The DNA of the CDR3 is TGTGCCAGCAGCTCCCGCGGGACAGAGCAAGAGACCCAGTACTTC. It encodes CASSSRGTEQETQYF. This chain joins TRBV7-9 and TRBJ2-5, with D perhaps matching TRBD1 (7 bases). Germline V gene lookup returns CDR1 SEHNR and CDR2 FQNEAQ (reference sequence). Trimming left V 4 bases short and J 2 bases short, with 14 bases between. The CDR3 runs to 15 residues.

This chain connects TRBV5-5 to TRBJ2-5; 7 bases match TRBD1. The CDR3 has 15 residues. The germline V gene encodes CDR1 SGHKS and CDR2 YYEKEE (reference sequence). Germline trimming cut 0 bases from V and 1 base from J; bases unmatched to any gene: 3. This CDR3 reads CASSLDRGTQETQYF. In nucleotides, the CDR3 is TGTGCCAGCAGCTTGGACAGGGGCACCCAAGAGACCCAGTACTTC.

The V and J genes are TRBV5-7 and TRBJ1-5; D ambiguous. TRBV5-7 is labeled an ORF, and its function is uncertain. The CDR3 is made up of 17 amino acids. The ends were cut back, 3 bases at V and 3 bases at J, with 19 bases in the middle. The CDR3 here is CASSSVERCLNNQPQHF. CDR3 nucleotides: TGTGCCAGCAGCTCTGTGGAGCGGTGTCTTAACAATCAGCCCCAGCATTTT.

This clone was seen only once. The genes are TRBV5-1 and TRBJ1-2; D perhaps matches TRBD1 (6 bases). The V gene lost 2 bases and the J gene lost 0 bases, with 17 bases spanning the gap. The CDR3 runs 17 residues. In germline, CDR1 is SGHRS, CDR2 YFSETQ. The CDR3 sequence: CASSFTGSPGANYGYTF. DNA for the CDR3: TGCGCCAGCAGCTTCACAGGCTCCCCAGGGGCTAACTATGGCTACACCTTC.

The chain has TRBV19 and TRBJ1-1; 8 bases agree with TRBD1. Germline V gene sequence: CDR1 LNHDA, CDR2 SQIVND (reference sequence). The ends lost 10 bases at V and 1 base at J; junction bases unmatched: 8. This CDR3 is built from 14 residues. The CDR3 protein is CATRTGWANTEAFF. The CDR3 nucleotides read TGTGCCACTAGGACAGGGTGGGCGAACACTGAAGCTTTCTTT.

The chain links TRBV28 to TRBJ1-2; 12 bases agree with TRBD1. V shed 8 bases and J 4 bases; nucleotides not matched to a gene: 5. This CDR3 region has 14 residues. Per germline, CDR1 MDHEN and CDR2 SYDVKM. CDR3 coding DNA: TGTGCCAGCGGCCGGGACAGGGGGCTCTATGGCTACACCTTC. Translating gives CASGRDRGLYGYTF.

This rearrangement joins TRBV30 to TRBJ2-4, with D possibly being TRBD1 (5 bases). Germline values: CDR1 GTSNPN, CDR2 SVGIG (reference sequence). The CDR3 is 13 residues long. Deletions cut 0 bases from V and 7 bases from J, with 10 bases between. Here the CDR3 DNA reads TGTGCCTGGAGTGTACGGTCAGGGAACATTCAGTACTTC. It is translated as CAWSVRSGNIQYF.

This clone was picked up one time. The CDR3 here is CASSRTSGNYNEQFF. The CDR3 nucleotides read TGTGCCAGCAGCCGGACTAGCGGAAATTACAATGAGCAGTTCTTC. V gene TRBV7-8 combines with J gene TRBJ2-1, with 10 bases aligning to TRBD2. V shed 5 bases and J 4 bases; nucleotides not matched to a gene: 5. Germline V lookup: CDR1 SGHVS, CDR2 FQNEAQ. This CDR3 contains 15 residues.

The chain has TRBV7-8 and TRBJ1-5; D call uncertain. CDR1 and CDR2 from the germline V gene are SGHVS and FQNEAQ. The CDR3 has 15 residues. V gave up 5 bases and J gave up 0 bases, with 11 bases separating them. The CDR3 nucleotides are TGTGCCAGCAGCCCGAGTGTCGTTAGCAATCAGCCCCAGCATTTT. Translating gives CASSPSVVSNQPQHF.

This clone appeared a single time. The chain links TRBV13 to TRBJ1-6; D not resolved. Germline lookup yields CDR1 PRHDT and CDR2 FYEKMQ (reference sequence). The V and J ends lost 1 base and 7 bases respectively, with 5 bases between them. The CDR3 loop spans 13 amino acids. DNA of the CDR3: TGTGCCAGCAGCTTAGATCAAAATTCACCCCTCCACTTT. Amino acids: CASSLDQNSPLHF.

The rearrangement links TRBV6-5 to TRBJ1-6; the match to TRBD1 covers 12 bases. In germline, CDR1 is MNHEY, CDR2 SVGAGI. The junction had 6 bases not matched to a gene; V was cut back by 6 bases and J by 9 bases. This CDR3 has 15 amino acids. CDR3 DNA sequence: TGTGCCAGCAGACCCGGGACAGGGGGCGGTTCACCCCTCCACTTT. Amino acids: CASRPGTGGGSPLHF.

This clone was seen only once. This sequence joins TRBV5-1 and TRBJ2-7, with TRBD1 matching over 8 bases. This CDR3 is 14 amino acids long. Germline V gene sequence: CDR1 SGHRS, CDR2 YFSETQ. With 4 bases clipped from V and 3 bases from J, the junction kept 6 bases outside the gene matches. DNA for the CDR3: TGCGCCAGCAGCAAGGAGACAGGGGTCTACGAGCAGTACTTC. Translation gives CASSKETGVYEQYF.

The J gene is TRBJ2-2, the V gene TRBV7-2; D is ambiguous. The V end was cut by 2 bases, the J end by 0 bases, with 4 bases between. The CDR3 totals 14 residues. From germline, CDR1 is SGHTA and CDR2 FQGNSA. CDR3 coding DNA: TGTGCCAGCAGCTTAAGAGCGAACACCGGGGAGCTGTTTTTT. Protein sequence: CASSLRANTGELFF.

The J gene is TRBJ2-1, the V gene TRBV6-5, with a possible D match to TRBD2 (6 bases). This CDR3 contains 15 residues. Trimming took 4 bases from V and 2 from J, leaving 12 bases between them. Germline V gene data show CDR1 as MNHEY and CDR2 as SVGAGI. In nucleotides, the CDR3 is TGTGCCAGCAGTTCCGGGACTGTCACCTACAATGAGCAGTTCTTC. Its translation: CASSSGTVTYNEQFF.

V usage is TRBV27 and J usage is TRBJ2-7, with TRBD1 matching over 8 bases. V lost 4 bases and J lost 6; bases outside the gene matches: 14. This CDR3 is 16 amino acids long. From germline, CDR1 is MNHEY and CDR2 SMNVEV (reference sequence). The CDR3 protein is CASSSLVQGAGAEQYF. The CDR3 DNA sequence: TGTGCCAGCAGTTCCCTTGTTCAGGGGGCCGGGGCCGAGCAGTACTTC.

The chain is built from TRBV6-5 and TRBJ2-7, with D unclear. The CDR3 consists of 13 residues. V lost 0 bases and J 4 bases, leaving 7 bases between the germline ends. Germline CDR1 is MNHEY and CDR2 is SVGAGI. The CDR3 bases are TGTGCCAGCAGTTACTCGTTTGAGTACGAGCAGTACTTC. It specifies CASSYSFEYEQYF.

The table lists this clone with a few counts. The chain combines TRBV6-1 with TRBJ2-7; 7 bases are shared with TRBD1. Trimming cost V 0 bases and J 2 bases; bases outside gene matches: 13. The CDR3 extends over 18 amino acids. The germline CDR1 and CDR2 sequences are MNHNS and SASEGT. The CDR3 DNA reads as TGTGCCAGCAGTGAAGCGTGGAAGGGACAGTGGCTGACCTACGAGCAGTACTTC. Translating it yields CASSEAWKGQWLTYEQYF.

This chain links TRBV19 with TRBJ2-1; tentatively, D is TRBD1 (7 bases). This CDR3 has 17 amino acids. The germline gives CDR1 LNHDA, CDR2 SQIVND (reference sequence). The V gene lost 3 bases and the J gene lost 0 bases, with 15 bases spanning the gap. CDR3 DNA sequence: TGTGCCAGTAGTATTCCCCAGGGGGGCAGCTCCTACAATGAGCAGTTCTTC. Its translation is CASSIPQGGSSYNEQFF.

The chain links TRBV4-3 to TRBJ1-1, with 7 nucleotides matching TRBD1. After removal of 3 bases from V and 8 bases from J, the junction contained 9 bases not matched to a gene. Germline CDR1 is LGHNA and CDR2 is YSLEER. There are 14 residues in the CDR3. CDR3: CASSHRTGREEAFF. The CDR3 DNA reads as TGCGCCAGCAGCCACCGGACAGGACGGGAGGAAGCTTTCTTT.

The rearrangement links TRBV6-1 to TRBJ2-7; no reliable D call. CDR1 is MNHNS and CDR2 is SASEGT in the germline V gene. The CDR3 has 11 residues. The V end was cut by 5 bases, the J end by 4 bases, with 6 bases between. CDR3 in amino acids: CASSYIYEQYF. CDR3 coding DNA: TGTGCCAGCAGTTACATATACGAGCAGTACTTC.

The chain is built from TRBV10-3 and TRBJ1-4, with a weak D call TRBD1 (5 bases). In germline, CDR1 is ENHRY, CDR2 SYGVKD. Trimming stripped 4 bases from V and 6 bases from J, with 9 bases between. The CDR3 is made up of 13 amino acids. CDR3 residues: CAISGGDHEKLFF. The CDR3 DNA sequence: TGTGCCATCAGTGGGGGGGATCATGAAAAACTGTTTTTT.

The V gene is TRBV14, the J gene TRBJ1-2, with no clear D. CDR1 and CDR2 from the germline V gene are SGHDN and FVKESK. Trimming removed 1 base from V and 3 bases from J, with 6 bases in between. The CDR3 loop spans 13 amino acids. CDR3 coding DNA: TGTGCCAGCAGCCAAGGGCAGTACTATGGCTACACCTTC. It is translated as CASSQGQYYGYTF.